These 18 T cell receptor beta chains were sequenced from one sample in a study of human T cells and chemical hapten exposure. Time point specified: pre-sensitization, week 0. Specified treatment: therapeutic diphenylcyclopropenone sensitization with weekly scalp DPC. TCRdb re-called the RACE reads with MiXCR, one entry per CDR3 protein. The table includes fewer than 300,000 distinct CDR3 sequences, approximately 8.4% detected once. The input for sequencing was whole blood, taken in connection with sensitization to the hapten diphenylcyclopropenone (DPC). The receptors stem from a woman aged 40 to 50 with alopecia areata. Some clones in this sample may be carry-over from other donors' samples.

This chain connects TRBV5-4 to TRBJ1-4; TRBD1 aligns across 10 bases. This CDR3 is built from 18 residues. Looked up from germline, CDR1 is SGHNT and CDR2 is YYREEE (reference sequence). V lost 0 bases to trimming and J lost 7 bases; unmatched junction nucleotides: 12. The CDR3: CASSLGGRQGAGSEKLFF. CDR3 DNA: TGTGCCAGCAGCTTGGGAGGGCGACAGGGGGCCGGATCTGAAAAACTGTTTTTT.

The chain couples TRBV28 to TRBJ2-2; 14 bases agree with TRBD2. Trimming took 6 bases from V and 3 from J; bases not matched to a gene: 6. In germline, CDR1 is MDHEN, CDR2 SYDVKM. The CDR3 runs to 17 residues. CDR3 sequence: CASSRPGLAGDTGELFF. DNA of the CDR3: TGTGCCAGCAGCCGCCCGGGACTAGCGGGAGACACCGGGGAGCTGTTTTTT.

This clonotype was seen only a few times. The genes are TRBV27 and TRBJ1-5; 8 nucleotides line up with TRBD1. This CDR3 region has 16 residues. V lost 10 bases and J lost 3; bases outside the gene matches: 14. Germline V CDR1 and CDR2: MNHEY, SMNVEV (reference sequence). CDR3 in amino acids: CAIPLKTGVINQPQHF. The CDR3 DNA follows: TGTGCCATCCCATTGAAGACAGGGGTGATCAATCAGCCCCAGCATTTT.

The CDR3 loop is CASSQDLGFSGTQYF. CDR3 DNA: TGTGCCAGCAGCCAAGATCTTGGGTTTAGCGGTACGCAGTATTTT. The chain employs TRBV14 and TRBJ2-3, with TRBD2 as a possible D gene (6 bases). The germline V gene has CDR1 SGHDN and CDR2 FVKESK. The CDR3 has 15 residues. Trimming cost V 0 bases and J 8 bases, with 15 bases left between them.

With respect to this clonotype: This may come from a read error, since a much larger clone is one base off. J is TRBJ2-3 and V is TRBV4-2; D is perhaps TRBD2 (6 bases). The CDR3 sequence is 14 residues long. Germline CDR1 reads LGHNA; CDR2 reads YNFKEQ. V was trimmed by 1 base and J by 2 bases, leaving 7 bases between them. CDR3 residues: CASSQGTTTDTQYF. CDR3 DNA sequence: TGTGCCAGCAGCCAAGGGACTACCACAGATACGCAGTATTTT.

This clonotype was picked up a small number of times. The chain has TRBV6-2 or TRBV6-3 and TRBJ2-3, with 8 bases fitting TRBD2. After removal of 7 bases from V and 0 bases from J, the junction contained 12 bases not matched to a gene. This CDR3 has 17 residues. Germline loops: CDR1 MNHEY, CDR2 SVGEGT. CDR3 in amino acids: CASTFVLAGTSTDTQYF. The DNA of the CDR3 is TGTGCCAGCACGTTCGTTCTAGCGGGTACTAGCACAGATACGCAGTATTTT.

This chain uses TRBV15 with TRBJ1-6, with 8 bases identical to TRBD1. The germline V gene encodes CDR1 LNHNV and CDR2 YYDKDF (reference sequence). The V and J ends lost 1 base and 7 bases, in that order; junction bases with no gene match: 3. The CDR3 is made up of 15 amino acids. The CDR3 sequence is CATSRVNRGNSPLHF. As DNA, the CDR3 is TGTGCCACCAGCAGAGTAAACAGGGGGAATTCACCCCTCCACTTT.

This clonotype showed up just a few times. The rearrangement links TRBV4-3 to TRBJ2-3, with D tentatively TRBD2 (5 bases). CDR1 and CDR2 from the germline V gene are LGHNA and YSLEER. Trimming pared 1 base from V and 0 bases from J, leaving 11 bases between. The CDR3 length is 16 residues. CDR3 in amino acids: CASSQVLGGSTDTQYF. The CDR3, as DNA: TGCGCCAGCAGCCAAGTTCTCGGCGGGAGCACAGATACGCAGTATTTT.

This clonotype was seen ten or more times. This sequence joins TRBV6-2 or TRBV6-3 and TRBJ1-6, with 8 positions matching TRBD1. CDR1 is MNHEY and CDR2 is SVGEGT in the germline V gene. The length of the CDR3 is 14 residues. V gave up 7 bases and J gave up 8 bases; unmatched junction bases: 7. CDR3 sequence reads: CASNDRGGDSPLHF. CDR3 sequence (DNA): TGTGCCAGCAATGACAGGGGCGGTGATTCACCCCTCCACTTT.

This clonotype was counted only a few times. The CDR3 bases are TGTGCCACCAGTGAACCGGGACGGCCTAACTATGGCTACACCTTC. Its protein product is CATSEPGRPNYGYTF. This rearrangement joins TRBV24-1 to TRBJ1-2; possible D gene TRBD1, 5 bases. This CDR3 is built from 15 residues. The germline CDR1 and CDR2 sequences are KGHDR and SFDVKD. V lost 4 bases and J 0 bases, leaving 11 bases between the germline ends.

The chain is built from TRBV28 and TRBJ2-7; 10 bases match TRBD1. CDR1 is MDHEN and CDR2 is SYDVKM in the germline V gene. The CDR3 has 17 amino acids. V was pared by 3 bases and J by 5 bases, with 13 bases of the junction left unmatched. DNA for the CDR3: TGTGCCAGCAGTTTCCCGCCCGGGACAGGGGACGGGAACGAGCAGTACTTC. This gives the protein CASSFPPGTGDGNEQYF.

The table lists this clonotype with many counts. The genes are TRBV5-1 and TRBJ2-5, with TRBD2 matching 8 bases. Germline-derived CDR1 and CDR2 are SGHRS and YFSETQ. The CDR3 covers 13 residues. The trim removed 5 bases at V and 4 bases at J, leaving 4 bases unmatched. Written as DNA, the CDR3 is TGCGCCAGCAGGAAGCGGGAGAGAGAGACCCAGTACTTC. Translated, it gives CASRKRERETQYF.

V is TRBV10-3 and J is TRBJ1-5; TRBD1 is a possible D gene (5 bases). The V gene lost 0 bases and the J gene lost 6 bases, with 12 bases spanning the gap. The CDR3 totals 15 residues. The germline V gene has CDR1 ENHRY and CDR2 SYGVKD. This chain's CDR3 is CAISESPTVGQPQHF. For the CDR3, the DNA is TGTGCCATCAGTGAGTCGCCGACAGTGGGTCAGCCCCAGCATTTT.

The chain recombines TRBV27 with TRBJ1-1, with 10 bases that match TRBD1. Trimming cost V 10 bases and J 3 bases; bases outside gene matches: 11. Germline V gene data show CDR1 as MNHEY and CDR2 as SMNVEV (reference sequence). The length of the CDR3 is 15 residues. CDR3 coding DNA: TGTGCCACCCTAGGAGGGGACAGGGGCCACACTGAAGCTTTCTTT. Translating gives CATLGGDRGHTEAFF.

This clonotype was counted a few times. This chain connects TRBV18 to TRBJ1-1, with 9 bases that match TRBD1. Losses at the gene ends were 4 bases for V and 5 bases for J; bases not matched to a gene: 5. From germline, CDR1 is KGHSH and CDR2 LQKENI. There are 14 residues in the CDR3. CDR3 sequence reads: CASSQQGARTEAFF. The CDR3 bases are TGTGCCAGCTCACAACAGGGGGCGAGGACTGAAGCTTTCTTT.

This CDR3 is CASSLPGQGSRQTQYF. DNA of the CDR3: TGTGCCAGCAGCCTCCCGGGACAGGGGTCGAGACAGACCCAGTACTTC. The rearrangement joins TRBV28 to TRBJ2-5, with 10 bases that match TRBD1. The CDR3 has 16 residues. V was pared by 6 bases and J by 6 bases, with 13 bases of the junction left unmatched. Germline V gene lookup returns CDR1 MDHEN and CDR2 SYDVKM.

This sequence joins TRBV18 and TRBJ2-1; TRBD2 matches 7 bases. Germline V gene sequence: CDR1 KGHSH, CDR2 LQKENI. Losses at the gene ends were 3 bases for V and 2 bases for J; bases not matched to a gene: 7. CDR3 length: 16 residues. For the CDR3, the DNA is TGTGCCAGCTCACCGCTAACTAGCGTGACCTACAATGAGCAGTTCTTC. Translating gives CASSPLTSVTYNEQFF.

Ten or more counts support this clonotype. V is TRBV27 and J is TRBJ2-1; TRBD2 matches 12 bases. J lost 3 bases, V lost 5 bases, and 2 bases had no gene match. Germline V gene data show CDR1 as MNHEY and CDR2 as SMNVEV (reference sequence). CDR3 length: 15 residues. The CDR3 sequence is CASSMTSGSYNEQFF. The CDR3 coding sequence is TGTGCCAGCAGTATGACTAGCGGGAGCTACAATGAGCAGTTCTTC.